This record concerns one T cell receptor (beta chain) sequence. There is no known antigen for this receptor. Per-nucleotide qualities are absent, and no much larger clonotype sits a single base away. Explained via the paper, the treatment or condition label denotes: live attenuated yellow fever vaccine strain. Two biological replicates of bulk PBMCs were collected at each blood-draw timepoint. PBMCs were isolated from peripheral blood using a standard Ficoll-Paque protocol. TriZol was used to extract RNA from bulk PBMCs, from CD4 and CD8 fractions, and from dextramer-positive and dextramer-negative fractions. The data were taken from a study of T cells after yellow fever vaccination (dated by TCRdb to the late 2010s). Broadly, across the study: The SMART-Seq v4 Ultra Low Input RNA kit was used to prepare libraries from fractions with low cell numbers. To track T-cell clones before and after primary and booster YFV17D yellow fever vaccination, bulk TCR alpha and beta repertoires were sequenced longitudinally. Two healthy male donors made up the cohort, one aged 18 to 29 years and the other aged 30 to 40 years. Blood was drawn at multiple timepoints before and after primary and secondary immunization, with bulk PBMC replicates and cell subsets isolated.

CDR1 SGHVS and CDR2 FQNEAQ were looked up in the germline V gene. Trimming leaves V shorter by 5 bases and J shorter by 2 bases, with the junction holding 15 bases beyond the gene matches. The CDR3 contains 18 residues, cysteine and phenylalanine counted. Just CDR3 DNA is preserved here, 54 bases in frame from base 1. On the study overall, not on this receptor specifically: A small share of clonotypes was detected in both CD4 and CD8 compartments, with the overlap likely arising from convergent recombination. Most clones expanded after primary vaccination were re-detected after the booster (about 95% of CD4 and about 88% of CD8), suggesting broad memory maintenance. Compared with the primary T-cell response, the secondary T-cell response was faster but weaker, reaching its peak on day 5 rather than on day 15. The study included only a couple of donors, which limits how far the findings can be generalized. FACS-sorted repertoires could contain abundant contaminating clonotypes from the bulk population, so computational filtering was required.

TCR cDNA was made using 5'RACE template switching, a step that added a universal primer site and unique molecular identifiers. cDNA synthesis was primed from both the TCR alpha and TCR beta constant segments. Two PCR steps were used to amplify libraries, with sample barcodes and sequencing adapters being added in the second step. Libraries were sequenced on Illumina HiSeq 2500 (2x100 bp) or NovaSeq (2x150 bp). Per the authors' processing: MIGEC was used to demultiplex reads and collapse the reads into UMI consensus sequences, and MiXCR was used for V(D)J alignment. Clonotypes responding to the vaccine were identified with edgeR on replicate PBMC samples, with the criteria of FDR below 0.01 and a log2 fold change above 5 up to day 15. Each bulk clonotype received a CD4 or CD8 identity based on whether the sequenced CD4 or CD8 repertoire contained that clonotype at higher abundance. The raw public reads went through TCRdb reprocessing: fastp at Q25, MiXCR clone calling, in-frame beta chains kept. Entries are consolidated by CDR3 protein sequence, retaining the most common genes and DNA. None of the V and J calls come from the authors' own analysis; TCRdb made them. For this sample there are about 360,000 distinct CDR3 sequences; about 6% appear just once. Approximately 16% of the sample comes from the top ten.

The specimen was PBMCs, collected 5 days after the yellow fever booster vaccination. The chain links TRBV7-8 with TRBJ2-1; TRBD2 aligns with 7 central bases. This sequence originates from a man younger than 40 who received the YFV17D yellow fever vaccine. This receptor has the CDR3 CASSPYWREREPYNEQFF. Read as DNA, the sequence is TGTGCCAGCAGCCCCTACTGGCGGGAGCGCGAACCCTACAATGAGCAGTTCTTC.